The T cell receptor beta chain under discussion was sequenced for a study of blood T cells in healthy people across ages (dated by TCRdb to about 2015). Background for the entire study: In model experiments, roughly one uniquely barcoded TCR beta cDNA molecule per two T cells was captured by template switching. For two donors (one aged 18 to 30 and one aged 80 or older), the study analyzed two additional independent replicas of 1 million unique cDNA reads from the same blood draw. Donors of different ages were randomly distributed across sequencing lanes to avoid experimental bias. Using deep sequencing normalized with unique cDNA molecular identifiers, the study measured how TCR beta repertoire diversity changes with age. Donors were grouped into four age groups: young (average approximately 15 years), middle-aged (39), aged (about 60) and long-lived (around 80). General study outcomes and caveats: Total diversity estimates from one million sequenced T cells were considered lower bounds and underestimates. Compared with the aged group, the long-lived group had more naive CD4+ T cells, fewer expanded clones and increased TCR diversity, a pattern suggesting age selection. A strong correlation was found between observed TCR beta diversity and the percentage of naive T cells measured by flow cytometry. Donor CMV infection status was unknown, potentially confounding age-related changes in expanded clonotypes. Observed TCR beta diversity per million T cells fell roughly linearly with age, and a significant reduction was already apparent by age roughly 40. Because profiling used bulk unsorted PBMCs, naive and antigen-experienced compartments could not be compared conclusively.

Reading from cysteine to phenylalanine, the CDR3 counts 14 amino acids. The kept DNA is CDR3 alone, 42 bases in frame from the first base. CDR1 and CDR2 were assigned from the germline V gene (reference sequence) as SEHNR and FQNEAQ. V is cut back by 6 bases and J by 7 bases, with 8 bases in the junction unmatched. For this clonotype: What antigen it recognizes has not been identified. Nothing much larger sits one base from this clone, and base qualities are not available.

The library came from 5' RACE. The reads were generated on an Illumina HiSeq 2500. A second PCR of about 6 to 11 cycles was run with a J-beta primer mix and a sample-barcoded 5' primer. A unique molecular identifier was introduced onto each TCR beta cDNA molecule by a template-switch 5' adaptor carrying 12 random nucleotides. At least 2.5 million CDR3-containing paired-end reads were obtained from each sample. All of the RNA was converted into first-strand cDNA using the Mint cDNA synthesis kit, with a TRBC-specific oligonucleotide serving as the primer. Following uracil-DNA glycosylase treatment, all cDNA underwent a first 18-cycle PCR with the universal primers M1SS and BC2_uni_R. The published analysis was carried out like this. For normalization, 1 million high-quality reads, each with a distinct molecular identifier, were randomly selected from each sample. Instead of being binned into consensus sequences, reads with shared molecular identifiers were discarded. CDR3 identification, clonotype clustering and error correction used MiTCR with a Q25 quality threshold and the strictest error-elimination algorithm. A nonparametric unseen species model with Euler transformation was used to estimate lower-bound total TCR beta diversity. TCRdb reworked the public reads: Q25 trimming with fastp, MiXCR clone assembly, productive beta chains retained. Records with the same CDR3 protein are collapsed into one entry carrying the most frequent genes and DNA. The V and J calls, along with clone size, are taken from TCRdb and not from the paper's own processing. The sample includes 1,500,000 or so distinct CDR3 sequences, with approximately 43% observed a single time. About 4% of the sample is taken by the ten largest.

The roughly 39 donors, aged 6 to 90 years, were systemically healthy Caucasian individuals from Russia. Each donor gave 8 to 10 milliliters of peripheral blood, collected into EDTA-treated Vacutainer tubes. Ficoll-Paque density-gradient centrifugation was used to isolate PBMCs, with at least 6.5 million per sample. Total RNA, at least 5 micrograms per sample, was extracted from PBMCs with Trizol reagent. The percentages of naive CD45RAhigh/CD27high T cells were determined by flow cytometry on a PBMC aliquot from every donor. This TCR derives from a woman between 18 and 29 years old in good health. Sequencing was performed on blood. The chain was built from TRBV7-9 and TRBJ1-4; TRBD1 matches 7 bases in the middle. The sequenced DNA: TGTGCCAGCAGTGCGGGACAGTTGGGTGAAAAACTGTTTTTT. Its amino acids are CASSAGQLGEKLFF.